This TCR beta chain originates from a study of vaccination and CD4 T cells after COVID-19. Turning to this clonotype: Its specificity is not known.

Cultured CD4+ T cell DNA was sequenced using the Oncomine TCR Beta short-read assay. TCRdb processed the PCR reads anew with MiXCR; each CDR3 protein has one entry. The sample lists about 21,000 distinct CDR3 sequences; less than 50% were seen once. Per germline, CDR1 WNHNN and CDR2 SYGVQD (reference sequence). Deletions cut 0 bases from V and 2 bases from J, with 15 bases between. CDR3 size: 17 residues. The treatment denotes: roughly 11-day PBMC culture with coronavirus spike peptide pools or control peptides (ViraFEST assay). Once cultured 10 days, CD4+ T cells underwent isolation by negative selection.

This sequence was found in a human donor who had recovered from COVID-19. The gene calls are TRBV10-1 and TRBJ2-3; a possible D gene is TRBD2 (6 bases). The sample in question was CD4+ T cells from blood, cultured in vitro, obtained after SARS-CoV-2 vaccination. The CDR3 nucleotides read TGCGCCAGCAGTGAGTCGGGTAAGTCGGGACTCACAGATACGCAGTATTTT. This gives the protein CASSESGKSGLTDTQYF.